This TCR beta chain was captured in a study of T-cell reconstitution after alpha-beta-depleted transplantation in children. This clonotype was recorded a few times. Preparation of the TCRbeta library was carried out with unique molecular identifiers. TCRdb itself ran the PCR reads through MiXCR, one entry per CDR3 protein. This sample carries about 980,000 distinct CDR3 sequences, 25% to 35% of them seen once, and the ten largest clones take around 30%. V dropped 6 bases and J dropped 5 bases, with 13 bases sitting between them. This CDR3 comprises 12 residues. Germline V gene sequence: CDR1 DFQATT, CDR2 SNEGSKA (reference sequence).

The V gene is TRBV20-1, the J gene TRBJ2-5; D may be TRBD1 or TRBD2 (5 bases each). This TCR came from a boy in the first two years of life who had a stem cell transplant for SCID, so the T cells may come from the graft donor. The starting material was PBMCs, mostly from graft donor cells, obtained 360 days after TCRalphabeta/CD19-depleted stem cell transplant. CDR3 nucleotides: TGCAGTGCGAGGGTCTGGGGCGAGACCCAGTACTTC. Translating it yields CSARVWGETQYF.